The clone carrying this TCR beta chain has at least ten counts. The target antigen is unknown. This CDR3 is built from 19 residues. In germline, CDR1 is KGHDR, CDR2 SFDVKD. V lost 3 bases, J lost 5 bases, and 14 bases stayed unmatched. Genomic DNA templated the TCR beta VDJ and CDR3 profiling. From the reads, TCRdb called clonotypes with MiXCR, one entry per CDR3 protein. The sample holds around 160,000 distinct CDR3 sequences; under 55% are singletons and the top ten take about 3%. It was patients with CD8+CD57+ cell expansion by flow cytometry who were chosen for sequencing. Blood samples were obtained from patients who had received no prior therapy. The data are from a study of CD8+CD57+ T cells in acquired aplastic anemia. Background on the study: Sorted CD4+ and CD8+ cells gave a mean 3.2 ug DNA, range roughly 0.18 to 30 ug.

General study findings and limits: With respect to CD8+ Simpson's diversity, patients and controls did not differ significantly. There were some 27 CD8+ CDR3 sequences that occurred in both patients and controls.

The sequencing sample was made of sorted CD4+, CD8+, or CD8+CD57+ T cells (not recorded which) from PBMCs. The sequence was collected from a human donor with aplastic anemia. This chain uses TRBV24-1 with TRBJ2-7; 14 nucleotides agree with TRBD2. The CDR3 DNA reads TGTGCCACCAGTGATCGCCCCGGTCCCGGGACTAGCGGGAGCCACGAGCAGTACTTC. Translation: CATSDRPGPGTSGSHEQYF.